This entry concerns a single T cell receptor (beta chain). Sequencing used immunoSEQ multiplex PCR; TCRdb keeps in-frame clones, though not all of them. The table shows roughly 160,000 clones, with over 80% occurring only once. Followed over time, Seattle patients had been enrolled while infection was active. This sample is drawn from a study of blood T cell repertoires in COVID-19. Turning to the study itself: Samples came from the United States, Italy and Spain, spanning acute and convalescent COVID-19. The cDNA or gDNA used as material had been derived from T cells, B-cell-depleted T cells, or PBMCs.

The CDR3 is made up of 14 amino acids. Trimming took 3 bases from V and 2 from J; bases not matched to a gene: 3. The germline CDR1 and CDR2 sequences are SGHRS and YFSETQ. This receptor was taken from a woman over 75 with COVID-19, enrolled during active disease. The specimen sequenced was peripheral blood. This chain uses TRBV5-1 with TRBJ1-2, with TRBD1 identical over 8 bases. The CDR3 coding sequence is TGCGCCAGCAGCTATGGGACAGGCAACTATGGCTACACCTTC. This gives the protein CASSYGTGNYGYTF.